These 16 T cell receptor beta chains originate from one sample sequenced in a study of OX40 agonist ivuxolimab in advanced cancers. Assay used: immunoSEQ multiplex PCR; TCRdb lists only in-frame clones, some missing. The sample includes around 33,000 clones, about four fifths of them seen just once. Material: CD4+ or CD8+ T cells sorted from blood, obtained in a trial of the OX40 agonist ivuxolimab. The receptors shown here come from an adult with an advanced solid tumor such as melanoma, head and neck, liver or kidney cancer.

The V call is TRBV7-8, the J call TRBJ2-3; D call uncertain. V was trimmed by 5 bases and J by 9 bases, leaving 18 bases between them. The germline V gene encodes CDR1 SGHVS and CDR2 FQNEAQ. CDR3 size: 14 residues. This CDR3 is CASSPRDLSWTQYF. Here the CDR3 DNA reads TGTGCCAGCAGCCCCCGTGACCTCTCGTGGACGCAGTATTTT.

This chain links TRBV7-6 with TRBJ1-2, with D maybe TRBD1 (5 bases). In germline, CDR1 is SGHVS, CDR2 FNYEAQ. CDR3 length: 16 residues. With 5 bases removed from V and 4 bases from J, the gap between germline ends came to 20 bases. The CDR3 nucleotides are TGTGCCAGCAGCATAACCAGAAGGGACTATCTCTATGGCTACACCTTC. It codes for CASSITRRDYLYGYTF.

In DNA form, the CDR3 reads TGTGCCAGCAGACGGACTAGCGGATCCTACGAGCAGTACTTC. Protein product: CASRRTSGSYEQYF. The chain uses TRBV7-2 and TRBJ2-7; 10 bases agree with TRBD2. Germline lookup yields CDR1 SGHTA and CDR2 FQGNSA. Losses at the gene ends were 6 bases for V and 1 base for J; bases not matched to a gene: 3. The CDR3 runs 14 residues. The full variable domain, its missing parts supplied by reference TRBV7-2 and TRBJ2-7, is GAGVSQSPSNKVTEKGKDVELRCDPISGHTALYWYRQSLGQGLEFLIYFQGNSAPDKSGLPSDRFSAERTGGSVSTLTIQRTQQEDSAVYLCASRRTSGSYEQYFGPGTRLTVT.

The chain links TRBV7-6 to TRBJ2-3; 7 nucleotides match TRBD1. This CDR3 is built from 12 residues. Germline V gene lookup returns CDR1 SGHVS and CDR2 FNYEAQ. Losses at the gene ends were 5 bases for V and 14 bases for J; bases not matched to a gene: 10. The CDR3 is CASSHDRALPYF. In DNA, the CDR3 is TGTGCCAGCAGCCACGACAGGGCCCTCCCGTATTTT.

The chain couples TRBV9 to TRBJ2-3; no clear D gene. The CDR3 has 13 residues. The germline V gene has CDR1 SGDLS and CDR2 YYNGEE. Trimming stripped 4 bases from V and 0 bases from J, with 6 bases between. The CDR3 sequence: CASSTTSTDTQYF. CDR3 coding DNA: TGTGCCAGCAGCACCACTAGCACAGATACGCAGTATTTT.

This clone was observed a handful of times. The chain combines TRBV4-2 with TRBJ2-7; D ambiguous. V shed 0 bases and J shed 7 bases, with 13 bases lying between them. CDR1 and CDR2 (germline): LGHNA, YNFKEQ. This CDR3 spans 14 amino acids. CDR3: CASSQERFLREQYF. CDR3 nucleotide sequence: TGTGCCAGCAGCCAAGAAAGGTTTCTACGGGAGCAGTACTTC.

The chain couples TRBV19 to TRBJ1-5; D possibly corresponds to TRBD1 (5 bases). CDR3 length equals 15 residues. V was cut by 3 bases and J by 6 bases, with 15 bases left in between. Germline lookup yields CDR1 LNHDA and CDR2 SQIVND (reference sequence). CDR3 protein: CASSMGLGEAQPQHF. As DNA, the CDR3 is TGTGCCAGTAGTATGGGGCTAGGAGAGGCTCAGCCCCAGCATTTT.

This clone was found a few times. The chain links TRBV28 to TRBJ1-1; no clear D. This CDR3 contains 12 residues. Germline V lookup: CDR1 MDHEN, CDR2 SYDVKM. V was clipped by 7 bases and J by 1 base, with 7 bases between them. The CDR3 DNA is TGTGCCAGCAAACCACAGAACACTGAAGCTTTCTTT. As protein: CASKPQNTEAFF.

The rearrangement links TRBV19 to TRBJ1-6, with D possibly being TRBD1 (6 bases). Trimming removed 6 bases at V and 6 bases at J, with 12 bases between. CDR3 length: 14 residues. Germline values: CDR1 LNHDA, CDR2 SQIVND (reference sequence). The CDR3 region is CASRQQGSNSPLHF. CDR3 coding DNA: TGTGCCAGTAGACAACAGGGAAGTAATTCACCCCTCCACTTT.

This rearrangement joins TRBV7-8 to TRBJ1-5, with no clear D. Germline V gives CDR1 SGHVS, CDR2 FQNEAQ. The CDR3 loop spans 14 amino acids. With 5 bases removed from V and 4 bases from J, the gap between germline ends came to 12 bases. As DNA, the CDR3 is TGTGCCAGCAGCCTTAGTCTAAGGAATCAGCCCCAGCATTTT. Translating gives CASSLSLRNQPQHF.

The CDR3 DNA reads TGTGCCAGCAGCTTGGGGCAGGGGGCCACCAACACTGAAGCTTTCTTT. It is translated as CASSLGQGATNTEAFF. The genes are TRBV5-4 and TRBJ1-1; 8 nucleotides line up with TRBD1. CDR3 length: 16 amino acids. Germline CDR1 is SGHNT and CDR2 is YYREEE (reference sequence). With 0 bases clipped from V and 2 bases from J, the junction kept 6 bases outside the gene matches.

The chain recombines TRBV30 with TRBJ1-3; D is unclear. This CDR3 is built from 11 residues. The V and J ends lost 3 bases and 8 bases respectively, with 8 bases between them. Germline V CDR1 and CDR2: GTSNPN, SVGIG (reference sequence). CDR3 loop: CAWSGMDTIYF. CDR3 nucleotide sequence: TGTGCCTGGAGCGGAATGGACACCATATATTTT.

This chain links TRBV5-5 with TRBJ1-6; 9 bases are a match to TRBD1. The germline V gene encodes CDR1 SGHKS and CDR2 YYEKEE (reference sequence). The CDR3 runs to 19 residues. Germline trimming cut 4 bases from V and 0 bases from J; bases unmatched to any gene: 11. CDR3 in DNA: TGTGCCAGCAGCCGCCGGGACAGGGATATATTCTCCTATAATTCACCCCTCCACTTT. Translation gives CASSRRDRDIFSYNSPLHF.

Details on this clone: Other DNA sequences in this specimen translate into the identical CDR3. The rearrangement uses TRBV6-1 and TRBJ1-4; 7 bases map to TRBD1. Trimming removed 0 bases from V and 7 bases from J; junction bases left unmatched: 5. Germline CDR1 is MNHNS and CDR2 is SASEGT. This CDR3 comprises 15 residues. The CDR3 nucleotides read TGTGCCAGCAGTGAAGCACGAGGGGGCGTTGAAAAACTGTTTTTT. It encodes CASSEARGGVEKLFF.

In this sample, this clone turned up a few times. V and J are TRBV9 and TRBJ2-2, with D perhaps matching TRBD1 or TRBD2 (5 bases each). CDR1 and CDR2 from the germline V gene are SGDLS and YYNGEE. The CDR3 is made up of 16 amino acids. V lost 0 bases, J lost 4 bases, and 13 bases lay in between. CDR3 region: CASSVALGVGTGELFF. The DNA of the CDR3 is TGTGCCAGCAGCGTAGCTTTGGGGGTCGGCACCGGGGAGCTGTTTTTT.

The V and J genes are TRBV7-9 and TRBJ2-4; perhaps TRBD2 as D (6 bases). The CDR3 contains 16 residues. V gave up 5 bases and J gave up 0 bases, with 14 bases separating them. CDR1 and CDR2 from the germline V gene are SEHNR and FQNEAQ (reference sequence). In DNA, the CDR3 is TGTGCCAGCAGCCCCCCGGGGAGGATAGCCAAAAACATTCAGTACTTC. It translates to CASSPPGRIAKNIQYF. The full variable domain, completed using reference TRBV7-9 and TRBJ2-4, is DTGVSQNPRHKITKRGQNVTFRCDPISEHNRLYWYRQTLGQGPEFLTYFQNEAQLEKSRLLSDRFSAERPKGSFSTLEIQRTEQGDSAMYLCASSPPGRIAKNIQYFGAGTRLSVL.